The clone carrying this T cell receptor beta chain was observed once. Measured with immunoSEQ multiplex PCR; TCRdb has only the in-frame clones, and not every one. The table includes roughly 100,000 clones, 89% detected once. This sample stems from a study of PD-L1 blockade in urothelial cancer. Germline-derived CDR1 and CDR2 are SGHRS and YFSETQ. The CDR3 length is 15 residues. The ends lost 4 bases at V and 3 bases at J; junction bases unmatched: 7. Regarding time point: pretreatment peripheral blood. The chain carries TRBV5-1 and TRBJ2-1, with TRBD1 matching over 7 bases. This sequence originates from a woman of 80 years or more with urothelial cancer. This sample comprised PBMCs, obtained around atezolizumab (anti-PD-L1) treatment. In DNA, the CDR3 is TGCGCCAGCAGCGACGGGACAGCCAGCTACAATGAGCAGTTCTTC. It codes for CASSDGTASYNEQFF.